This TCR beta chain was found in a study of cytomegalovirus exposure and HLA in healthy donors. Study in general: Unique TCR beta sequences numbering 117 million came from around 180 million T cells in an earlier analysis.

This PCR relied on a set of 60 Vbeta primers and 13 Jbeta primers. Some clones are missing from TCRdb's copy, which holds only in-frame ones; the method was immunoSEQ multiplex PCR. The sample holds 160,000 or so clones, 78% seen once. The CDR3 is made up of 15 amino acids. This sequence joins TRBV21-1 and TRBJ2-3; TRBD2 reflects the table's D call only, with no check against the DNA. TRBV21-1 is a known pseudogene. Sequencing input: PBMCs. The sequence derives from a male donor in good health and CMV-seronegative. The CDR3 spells CASSKGSPATDTQYF. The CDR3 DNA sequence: TGTGCCAGCAGCAAAGGGAGCCCCGCTACAGATACGCAGTATTTT.